This T cell receptor beta chain was identified during a study of T cell responses to AZD1222 COVID-19 vaccine. The V and J ends lost 3 bases and 5 bases respectively, with 7 bases between them. Germline values: CDR1 SGHNT, CDR2 YENEEA. This CDR3 spans 12 amino acids. The assay was immunoSEQ multiplex PCR, and TCRdb's table has in-frame clones only and misses some. The table lists approximately 70,000 clones, about 85% of them singletons, with about 20% in the top ten. This clone occurred once. The material was peripheral blood, obtained on day 0 of AZD1222 vaccination. J is TRBJ1-2 and V is TRBV11-3; D is undetermined. This receptor was identified in an adult in good health. In DNA form, the CDR3 reads TGTGCCAGCAGCTTGGGCACTTATGGCTACACCTTC. It encodes CASSLGTYGYTF. The full variable domain, its missing parts supplied by reference TRBV11-3 and TRBJ1-2, is EAGVVQSPRYKIIEKKQPVAFWCNPISGHNTLYWYLQNLGQGPELLIRYENEEAVDDSQLPKDRFSAERLKGVDSTLKIQPAELGDSAVYLCASSLGTYGYTFGSGTRLTVV.